The 19 T cell receptor beta chains in this list originate from one sample, sequenced in a study of cytomegalovirus exposure and HLA in healthy donors. The PCR was carried out with 60 Vbeta primers and 13 Jbeta primers. Assay used: immunoSEQ multiplex PCR; TCRdb lists only in-frame clones, some missing. Among about 160,000 clones listed, over 70% were seen once. The source material was PBMCs. Receptors were obtained from a woman between 18 and 29 years old in good health and CMV-seronegative.

The DNA for the CDR3 is TGCAGCGTGGGACAGACAGAAGCTTTCTTT. Translated, it gives CSVGQTEAFF. The chain links TRBV29-1 to TRBJ1-1; the match to TRBD1 covers 7 bases. The length of the CDR3 is 10 residues. Trimming took 6 bases from V and 8 from J; bases not matched to a gene: 3. Germline CDR1 is SQVTM and CDR2 is ANQGSEA.

This clone was observed a single time. The chain couples TRBV15 to TRBJ2-7, with TRBD2 matching over 8 bases. V was clipped by 1 base and J by 4 bases; unmatched bases: 9. Germline values: CDR1 LNHNV, CDR2 YYDKDF (reference sequence). The CDR3 is made up of 16 amino acids. This CDR3 is CATSRAPSGGQYEQYF. In DNA form, the CDR3 reads TGTGCCACCAGCAGAGCCCCGAGCGGGGGACAATACGAGCAGTACTTC. Variable domain in full (rest from reference TRBV15 and TRBJ2-7): DAMVIQNPRYQVTQFGKPVTLSCSQTLNHNVMYWYQQKSSQAPKLLFHYYDKDFNNEADTPDNFQSRRPNTSFCFLDIRSPGLGDTAMYLCATSRAPSGGQYEQYFGPGTRLTVT.

This chain links TRBV7-2 with TRBJ1-5; 9 nucleotides match TRBD1. The CDR3 is made up of 14 amino acids. The trim removed 4 bases at V and 4 bases at J, leaving 2 bases unmatched. Looked up from germline, CDR1 is SGHTA and CDR2 is FQGNSA. CDR3 residues: CASSSGQGNQPQHF. The CDR3 coding sequence is TGTGCCAGCAGCTCGGGACAGGGAAATCAGCCCCAGCATTTT.

This chain links TRBV5-6 with TRBJ2-1, with a possible D match to TRBD2 (6 bases). Germline-derived CDR1 and CDR2 are SGHDT and YYEEEE. The V end was cut by 4 bases, the J end by 0 bases, with 14 bases between. This CDR3 is built from 16 residues. In nucleotides, the CDR3 is TGTGCCAGCAGCCCTGTAGCGGTTAGCTCCTACAATGAGCAGTTCTTC. This codes for CASSPVAVSSYNEQFF.

The CDR3 nucleotides are TGTGCCAGCAGTGAAAGACAGGGGGCTTTGGACACTGAAGCTTTCTTT. This encodes CASSERQGALDTEAFF. The V and J genes are TRBV6-1 and TRBJ1-1; the match to TRBD1 covers 10 bases. Germline loops: CDR1 MNHNS, CDR2 SASEGT. CDR3 size: 16 residues. The junction had 6 bases not matched to a gene; V was cut back by 2 bases and J by 3 bases.

The chain has TRBV5-1 and TRBJ2-7, with D perhaps TRBD1 (6 bases). The CDR3 runs 15 residues. Trimming shortened V by 1 base and J by 2 bases, and 13 bases separated the two germline ends. Germline values: CDR1 SGHRS, CDR2 YFSETQ. This CDR3 reads CASSLSQGQTYEQYF. The CDR3, as DNA: TGCGCCAGCAGCTTGAGTCAGGGGCAGACCTACGAGCAGTACTTC.

The V call is TRBV5-4, the J call TRBJ1-4; D is unclear. The ends were cut back, 4 bases at V and 1 base at J, with 14 bases in the middle. Germline CDR1 SGHNT, CDR2 YYREEE (reference sequence). The CDR3 consists of 16 residues. As DNA, the CDR3 is TGTGCCAGCAGCGAGGGCGGGGAGGGAACTAATGAAAAACTGTTTTTT. This encodes CASSEGGEGTNEKLFF. Complete variable domain (other parts from reference TRBV5-4 and TRBJ1-4): ETGVTQSPTHLIKTRGQQVTLRCSSQSGHNTVSWYQQALGQGPQFIFQYYREEENGRGNFPPRFSGLQFPNYSSELNVNALELDDSALYLCASSEGGEGTNEKLFFGSGTQLSVL.

The chain uses TRBV5-4 and TRBJ1-2, with 9 bases fitting TRBD1. The CDR3 consists of 14 residues. J gave up 4 bases and V 3 bases, and 4 bases lay outside the gene matches. From germline, CDR1 is SGHNT and CDR2 YYREEE (reference sequence). As DNA, the CDR3 is TGTGCCAGCAGCTACGGACAGGGGTTCTATGGCTACACCTTC. Translating it yields CASSYGQGFYGYTF.

V gene TRBV2 combines with J gene TRBJ1-5, with D unresolved. Trimming took off 6 bases at V and 2 bases at J, with 11 bases between the two ends. The CDR3 sequence is 14 residues long. Germline CDR1 is SNHLY and CDR2 is FYNNEI. CDR3 bases: TGTGCCAGCAGCCGGGAAAAAGGCAATCAGCCCCAGCATTTT. Protein: CASSREKGNQPQHF.

The chain carries TRBV30 and TRBJ1-1; 7 bases fit TRBD1. The germline CDR1 and CDR2 sequences are GTSNPN and SVGIG (reference sequence). The trim removed 3 bases at V and 4 bases at J, leaving 5 bases unmatched. This CDR3 has 13 residues. The CDR3 loop is CAWRNSGGTEAFF. For the CDR3, the DNA is TGTGCCTGGAGAAACTCAGGGGGCACTGAAGCTTTCTTT.

The chain recombines TRBV7-9 with TRBJ2-7; perhaps TRBD2 as D (6 bases). The V gene lost 5 bases and the J gene lost 4 bases, with 15 bases spanning the gap. Germline values: CDR1 SEHNR, CDR2 FQNEAQ (reference sequence). This CDR3 is built from 14 residues. Here the CDR3 DNA reads TGTGCCAGCAGCCCTCCGAGACTAGAATACGAGCAGTACTTC. Translated, it gives CASSPPRLEYEQYF.

The chain has TRBV28 and TRBJ1-5; TRBD1 agrees at 9 bases. V shed 7 bases and J 4 bases; nucleotides not matched to a gene: 17. Looked up from germline, CDR1 is MDHEN and CDR2 is SYDVKM. The CDR3 consists of 18 residues. Written as DNA, the CDR3 is TGTGCCAGCACCCGAAGAGGGACAGGGATGATGGGAAATCAGCCCCAGCATTTT. Translation: CASTRRGTGMMGNQPQHF.

The CDR3 DNA sequence: TGTGCCAGTACCCCATCTCTCAGGGATTCACCCCTCCACTTT. It is translated as CASTPSLRDSPLHF. The rearrangement links TRBV19 to TRBJ1-6; maybe TRBD1 (5 bases). Trimming removed 7 bases from V and 8 bases from J, with 15 bases in between. CDR1 and CDR2 (germline): LNHDA, SQIVND (reference sequence). CDR3 length: 14 residues.

The V call is TRBV14, the J call TRBJ2-1, with a tentative D call TRBD2 (6 bases). This CDR3 is built from 16 residues. Between the trimmed V and J ends, which lost 0 bases and 0 bases, there was a span of 9 bases. Germline assignment: CDR1 SGHDN and CDR2 FVKESK. The CDR3: CASSQDWGVSYNEQFF. In nucleotides, the CDR3 is TGTGCCAGCAGCCAAGATTGGGGGGTCTCCTACAATGAGCAGTTCTTC.

The rearrangement links TRBV7-9 to TRBJ2-3, with D maybe TRBD2 (6 bases). The CDR3 sequence is 15 residues long. Deletions cut 6 bases from V and 2 bases from J, with 15 bases between. Germline loops: CDR1 SEHNR, CDR2 FQNEAQ (reference sequence). The chain's CDR3 is CASRPAGLFTDTQYF. CDR3 nucleotide sequence: TGTGCCAGCAGGCCGGCGGGACTCTTCACAGATACGCAGTATTTT.

In its sample, this clone was seen once. This chain uses TRBV5-1 with TRBJ2-5; 8 nucleotides align to TRBD2. Per the germline V gene, CDR1 is SGHRS and CDR2 is YFSETQ. This CDR3 spans 16 amino acids. V was clipped by 2 bases and J by 5 bases; unmatched bases: 11. The chain's CDR3 is CASSFLPSGPGETQYF. The CDR3 region has the DNA TGCGCCAGCAGCTTTCTCCCTAGCGGGCCGGGGGAGACCCAGTACTTC.

The rearrangement links TRBV5-1 to TRBJ1-1; 9 nucleotides align to TRBD1. CDR1 and CDR2 (germline): SGHRS, YFSETQ. V was clipped by 5 bases and J by 6 bases; unmatched bases: 5. CDR3 size: 13 residues. This chain's CDR3 is CASRWDRDPEAFF. CDR3 DNA: TGCGCCAGCAGGTGGGACAGGGACCCTGAAGCTTTCTTT.

The gene calls are TRBV5-1 and TRBJ1-2; D is possibly TRBD1 (5 bases). CDR1 SGHRS and CDR2 YFSETQ come from the germline V gene. V lost 4 bases, J lost 2 bases, and 21 bases lay in between. The CDR3 length is 17 residues. The chain's CDR3 is CASSPGGGLASNYGYTF. As DNA, the CDR3 is TGCGCCAGCAGCCCCGGGGGTGGACTCGCTTCCAACTATGGCTACACCTTC.

In its sample, this clone was seen once. The V call is TRBV28, the J call TRBJ1-5, with D unclear. Trimming left V 4 bases short and J 7 bases short, with 11 bases between. Looked up from germline, CDR1 is MDHEN and CDR2 is SYDVKM. The CDR3 contains 13 residues. CDR3 nucleotides: TGTGCCAGCAGTTCGTCCTACTTCCAGCCCCAGCATTTT. The encoded protein is CASSSSYFQPQHF.